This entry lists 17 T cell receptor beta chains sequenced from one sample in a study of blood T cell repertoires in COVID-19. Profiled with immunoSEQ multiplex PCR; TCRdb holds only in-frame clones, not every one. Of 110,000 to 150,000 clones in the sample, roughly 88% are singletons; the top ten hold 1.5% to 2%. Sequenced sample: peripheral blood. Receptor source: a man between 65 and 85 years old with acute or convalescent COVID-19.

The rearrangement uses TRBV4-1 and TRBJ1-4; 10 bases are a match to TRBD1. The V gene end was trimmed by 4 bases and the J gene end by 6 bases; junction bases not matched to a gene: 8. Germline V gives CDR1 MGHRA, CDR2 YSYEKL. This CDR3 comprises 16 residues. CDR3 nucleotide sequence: TGCGCCAGCAGCCGGGGCTGGGGGACAGGGGATGAAAAACTGTTTTTT. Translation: CASSRGWGTGDEKLFF.

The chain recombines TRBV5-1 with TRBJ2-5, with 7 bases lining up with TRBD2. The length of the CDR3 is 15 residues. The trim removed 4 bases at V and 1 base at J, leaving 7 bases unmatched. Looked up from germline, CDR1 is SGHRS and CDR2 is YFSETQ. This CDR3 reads CASSLIGGIQETQYF. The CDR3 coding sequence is TGCGCCAGCAGCCTTATCGGGGGGATCCAAGAGACCCAGTACTTC.

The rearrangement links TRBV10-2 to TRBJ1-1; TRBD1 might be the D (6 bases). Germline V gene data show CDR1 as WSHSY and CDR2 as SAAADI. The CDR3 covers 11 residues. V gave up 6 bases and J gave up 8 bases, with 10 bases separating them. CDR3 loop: CASRYGQEAFF. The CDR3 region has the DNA TGCGCCAGCAGATACGGACAGGAAGCTTTCTTT.

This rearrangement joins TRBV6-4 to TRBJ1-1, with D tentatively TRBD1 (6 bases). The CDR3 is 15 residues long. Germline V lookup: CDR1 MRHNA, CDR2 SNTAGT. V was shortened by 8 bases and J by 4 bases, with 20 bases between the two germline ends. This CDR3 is CASSKRAGEGTEAFF. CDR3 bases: TGTGCCAGCTCCAAGAGGGCAGGGGAAGGCACTGAAGCTTTCTTT.

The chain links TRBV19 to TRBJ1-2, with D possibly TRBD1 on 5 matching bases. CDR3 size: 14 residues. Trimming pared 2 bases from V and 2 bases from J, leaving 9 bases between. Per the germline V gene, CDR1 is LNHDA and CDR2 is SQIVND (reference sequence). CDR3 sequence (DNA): TGTGCCAGTAGTATAAAACCAGGGAACTATGGCTACACCTTC. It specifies CASSIKPGNYGYTF. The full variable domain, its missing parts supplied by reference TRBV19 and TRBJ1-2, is DGGITQSPKYLFRKEGQNVTLSCEQNLNHDAMYWYRQDPGQGLRLIYYSQIVNDFQKGDIAEGYSVSREKKESFPLTVTSAQKNPTAFYLCASSIKPGNYGYTFGSGTRLTVV.

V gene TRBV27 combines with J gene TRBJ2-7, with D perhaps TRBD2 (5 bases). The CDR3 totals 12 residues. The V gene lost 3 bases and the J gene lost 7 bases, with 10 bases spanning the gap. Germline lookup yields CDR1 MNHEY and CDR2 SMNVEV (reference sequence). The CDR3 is CASSFRGGEQYF. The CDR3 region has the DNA TGTGCCAGCAGTTTCCGGGGTGGAGAGCAGTACTTC.

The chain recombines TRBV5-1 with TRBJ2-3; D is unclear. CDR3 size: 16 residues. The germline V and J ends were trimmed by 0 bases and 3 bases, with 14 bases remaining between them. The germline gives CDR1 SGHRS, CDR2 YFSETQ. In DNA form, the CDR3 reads TGCGCCAGCAGCTTGGGCGTTCAGGAATTTACAGATACGCAGTATTTT. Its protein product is CASSLGVQEFTDTQYF.

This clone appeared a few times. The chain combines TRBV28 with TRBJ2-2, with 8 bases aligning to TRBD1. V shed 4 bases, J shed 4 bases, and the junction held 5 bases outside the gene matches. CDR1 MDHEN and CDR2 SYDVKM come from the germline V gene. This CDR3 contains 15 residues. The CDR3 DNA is TGTGCCAGCAGTTCAGGGGGCGCGGTCACCGGGGAGCTGTTTTTT. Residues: CASSSGGAVTGELFF.

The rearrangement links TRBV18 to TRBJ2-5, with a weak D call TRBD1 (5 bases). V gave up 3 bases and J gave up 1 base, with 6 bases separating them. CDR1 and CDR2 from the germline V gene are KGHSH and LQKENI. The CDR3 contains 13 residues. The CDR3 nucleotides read TGTGCCAGCTCACCGACAGTCCAAGAGACCCAGTACTTC. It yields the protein CASSPTVQETQYF.

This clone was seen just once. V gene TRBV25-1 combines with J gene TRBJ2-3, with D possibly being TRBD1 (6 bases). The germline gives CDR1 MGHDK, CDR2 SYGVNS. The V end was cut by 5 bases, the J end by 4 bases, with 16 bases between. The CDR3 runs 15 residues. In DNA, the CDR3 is TGTGCCAGCAGTAAACGGGACAAGTTCCCAGATACGCAGTATTTT. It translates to CASSKRDKFPDTQYF.

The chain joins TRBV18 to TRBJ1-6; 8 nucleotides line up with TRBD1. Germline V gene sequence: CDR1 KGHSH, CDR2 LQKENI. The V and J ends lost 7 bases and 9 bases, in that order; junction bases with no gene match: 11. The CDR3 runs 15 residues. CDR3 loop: CASWGGQARGSPLHF. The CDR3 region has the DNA TGTGCCAGCTGGGGGGGACAGGCTAGAGGTTCACCCCTCCACTTT.

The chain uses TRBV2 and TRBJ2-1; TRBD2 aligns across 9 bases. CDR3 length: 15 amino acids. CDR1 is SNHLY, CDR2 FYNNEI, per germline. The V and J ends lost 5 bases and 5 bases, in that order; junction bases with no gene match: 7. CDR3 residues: CASSLEGLANNEQFF. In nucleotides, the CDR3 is TGTGCCAGCAGTCTCGAGGGACTAGCTAACAATGAGCAGTTCTTC.

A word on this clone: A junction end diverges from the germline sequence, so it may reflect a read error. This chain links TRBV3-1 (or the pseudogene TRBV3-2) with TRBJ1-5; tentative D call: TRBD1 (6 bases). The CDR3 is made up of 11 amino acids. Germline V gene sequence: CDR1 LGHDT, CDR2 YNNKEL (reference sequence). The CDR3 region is CASSSRQVTVF. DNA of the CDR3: TGTGCCAGCAGCTCTCGACAGGTTACAGTTTTT.

The CDR3 DNA sequence: TGTGCCAGCAGCGTAGGACAGGGGGGTGAAAAACTGTTTTTT. Translated: CASSVGQGGEKLFF. The chain combines TRBV9 with TRBJ1-4; 9 nucleotides agree with TRBD1. The CDR3 totals 14 residues. V was clipped by 0 bases and J by 7 bases; unmatched bases: 1. CDR1 is SGDLS, CDR2 YYNGEE, per germline.

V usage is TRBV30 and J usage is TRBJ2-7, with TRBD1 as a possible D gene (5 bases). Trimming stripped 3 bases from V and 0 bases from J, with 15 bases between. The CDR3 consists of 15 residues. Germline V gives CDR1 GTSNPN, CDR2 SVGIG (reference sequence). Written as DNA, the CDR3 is TGTGCCTGGAGCGATCCTCAGGGAACCTCCTACGAGCAGTACTTC. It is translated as CAWSDPQGTSYEQYF.

The chain's CDR3 is CSVEGQSSYEQYF. The CDR3, as DNA: TGCAGCGTTGAGGGGCAAAGCTCCTACGAGCAGTACTTC. The chain employs TRBV29-1 and TRBJ2-7; weak D call: TRBD1 (5 bases). V was trimmed by 3 bases and J by 0 bases, leaving 9 bases between them. Germline CDR1 reads SQVTM; CDR2 reads ANQGSEA. The CDR3 contains 13 residues.

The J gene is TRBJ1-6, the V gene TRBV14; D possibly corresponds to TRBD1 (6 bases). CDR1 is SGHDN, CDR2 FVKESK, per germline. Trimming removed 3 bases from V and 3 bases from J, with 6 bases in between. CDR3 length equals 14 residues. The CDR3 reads CASSQTGYNSPLHF. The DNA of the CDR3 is TGTGCCAGCAGCCAGACAGGCTATAATTCACCCCTCCACTTT. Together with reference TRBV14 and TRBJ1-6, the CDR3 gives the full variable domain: EAGVTQFPSHSVIEKGQTVTLRCDPISGHDNLYWYRRVMGKEIKFLLHFVKESKQDESGMPNNRFLAERTGGTYSTLKVQPAELEDSGVYFCASSQTGYNSPLHFGNGTRLTVT.